This TCR beta chain was captured in a study of Ad26.COV2.S vaccination and SARS-CoV-2 variants. Study-wide findings and caveats: The TCR breadth and depth analyses may have understated or missed part of the total T cell responses.

Germline values: CDR1 SGHAT, CDR2 FQNNGV. J gave up 1 base and V 2 bases, and 3 bases lay outside the gene matches. The CDR3 covers 15 residues. Treatment given: 15 to 20 received Ad26.COV2.S at low or high dose, single or two shots; 5 received placebo; per-sample allocation not given. Day 63 after the first vaccine or placebo injection was the time point for sampling. Vaccination employed an Ad26 vector expressing the Wuhan-strain SARS-CoV-2 spike. Profiled with immunoSEQ multiplex PCR; TCRdb holds only in-frame clones, not every one. The table lists about 460,000 clones, 89% of them singletons. The table lists this clone with a count of one. Its specificity is unknown.

This TCR derives from a person aged 18-65 years who received the Ad26.COV2.S COVID-19 vaccine or a placebo. The sample consisted of peripheral blood, taken in a trial of Ad26.COV2.S vaccine versus placebo. This rearrangement joins TRBV11-2 to TRBJ2-7, with 9 bases lining up with TRBD1. The CDR3 here is CASSLTGGASYEQYF. CDR3 coding DNA: TGTGCCAGCAGCTTAACAGGGGGCGCTTCCTACGAGCAGTACTTC.